A single sample is the source of the 30 T cell receptor beta chains below, sequenced in a study of Graves' ophthalmopathy and Graves' hyperthyroidism. Using RNA transcripts, the TCR beta CDR3 regions were amplified. HTBI primers were used in a first-round RT-PCR, which preceded a second-round multiplex PCR. In TCRdb, the multiplex PCR reads were re-called with MiXCR into one record per CDR3 protein. Here the sample spans over a million distinct CDR3 sequences, 36% being singletons. The specimen was peripheral blood or thyroid tissue (not recorded which). The receptors stem from an adult man with Graves' hyperthyroidism.

V usage is TRBV7-3 and J usage is TRBJ2-2, with D perhaps matching TRBD1 or TRBD2 (5 bases each). V lost 5 bases and J lost 5, with 12 bases in between. This CDR3 is 14 amino acids long. Germline loops: CDR1 SGHTA, CDR2 FQGTGA. The CDR3 sequence: CASSQGTGTGELFF. As DNA, the CDR3 is TGTGCCAGCAGCCAAGGGACCGGAACCGGGGAGCTGTTTTTT.

This clonotype was observed a few times. DNA for the CDR3: TGTGCCAGCAGTTTAGAGGGGACCGCAACCATGAACACTGAAGCTTTCTTT. Translated: CASSLEGTATMNTEAFF. The gene calls are TRBV12-3 or TRBV12-4 and TRBJ1-1; a possible D gene is TRBD1 (5 bases). The CDR3 sequence is 17 residues long. Trimming cost V 1 base and J 0 bases, with 15 bases left between them.

This clonotype has ten or more counts. CDR3 residues: CASSRDRLSLDEQYF. The CDR3 bases are TGCGCCAGCAGCCGGGACCGACTAAGTTTGGACGAGCAGTACTTC. The chain employs TRBV4-3 and TRBJ2-7; D is tentatively TRBD1 or TRBD2 (5 bases each). V lost 4 bases and J lost 5, with 18 bases in between. In germline, CDR1 is LGHNA, CDR2 YSLEER. This CDR3 is 15 amino acids long.

The chain combines TRBV6-5 with TRBJ2-7; D gene ambiguous. The germline CDR1 and CDR2 sequences are MNHEY and SVGAGI. CDR3 length: 15 residues. Trimming took 0 bases from V and 6 from J, leaving 15 bases between them. The CDR3, as DNA: TGTGCCAGCAGTTACTCGATAGTAGCCGTCTCCGAGCAGTACTTC. Protein product: CASSYSIVAVSEQYF.

The rearrangement links TRBV29-1 to TRBJ2-6; D assignment may be TRBD1 or TRBD2 (5 bases each). The CDR3 runs to 14 residues. The V end was cut by 4 bases, the J end by 10 bases, with 17 bases between. Germline-derived CDR1 and CDR2 are SQVTM and ANQGSEA. The CDR3 DNA is TGCAGCGTTGCGGTGATTAATGGGGGAAACGTCCTGACTTTC. It is translated as CSVAVINGGNVLTF.

This clonotype was recorded at least ten times. The chain has TRBV19 and TRBJ1-5, with D tentatively TRBD1 (6 bases). V shed 3 bases and J shed 3 bases, with 18 bases lying between them. Germline-derived CDR1 and CDR2 are LNHDA and SQIVND (reference sequence). This CDR3 region has 17 residues. The CDR3 protein is CASSIQQGLPTNQPQHF. CDR3 sequence (DNA): TGTGCCAGTAGTATTCAACAGGGTCTTCCCACCAATCAGCCCCAGCATTTT.

The J gene is TRBJ1-2, the V gene TRBV10-3, with D uncertain. The CDR3 is made up of 12 amino acids. The germline V and J ends were trimmed by 6 bases and 6 bases, with 11 bases remaining between them. The V gene's germline CDR1 is ENHRY and CDR2 SYGVKD. The DNA of the CDR3 is TGTGCCATCAGAGAAGCCCCCCATGGCTACACCTTC. Translation: CAIREAPHGYTF.

The chain couples TRBV15 to TRBJ1-5, with TRBD1 matching 7 bases. The CDR3 is 16 residues long. Germline V gene data show CDR1 as LNHNV and CDR2 as YYDKDF (reference sequence). J was trimmed by 1 base and V by 10 bases; bases with no gene match: 13. The CDR3 protein is CASSNLWDRSNQPQHF. The DNA of the CDR3 is TGTGCCAGCAGTAACCTATGGGACAGAAGCAATCAGCCCCAGCATTTT.

The chain has TRBV6-6 and TRBJ1-4, with 8 nucleotides matching TRBD1. The CDR3 spans 14 residues. J gave up 3 bases and V 6 bases, and 3 bases lay outside the gene matches. Per the germline V gene, CDR1 is MNHNY and CDR2 is SVGAGI (reference sequence). The CDR3 DNA follows: TGTGCCAGCAGACGACAGGGGTCTAATGAAAAACTGTTTTTT. Its translation: CASRRQGSNEKLFF.

This clonotype has a count of ten or more. CDR3 residues: CSVQGLAFGEQYF. The CDR3 DNA reads as TGCAGCGTTCAAGGACTAGCGTTTGGCGAGCAGTACTTC. J is TRBJ2-7 and V is TRBV29-1, with 9 bases fitting TRBD2. This CDR3 contains 13 residues. Per the germline V gene, CDR1 is SQVTM and CDR2 is ANQGSEA. Losses at the gene ends were 5 bases for V and 6 bases for J; bases not matched to a gene: 8.

This clonotype has just a few counts. The chain recombines TRBV30 with TRBJ1-1; TRBD1 is a possible D gene (5 bases). Germline CDR1 reads GTSNPN; CDR2 reads SVGIG (reference sequence). CDR3 length: 13 amino acids. Trimming stripped 1 base from V and 5 bases from J, with 11 bases between. CDR3 region: CAWSGTLTTEAFF. As DNA, the CDR3 is TGTGCCTGGAGTGGGACACTAACTACTGAAGCTTTCTTT.

Comments on this clonotype: At one end the junction does not follow the germline gene, possibly because of a read error. V and J are TRBV9 and TRBJ2-2; 7 bases map to TRBD1. CDR1 is SGDLS, CDR2 YYNGEE, per germline. This CDR3 is 15 amino acids long. CDR3 sequence: CASSLTGSRTGELFF. DNA for the CDR3: TGCGCCAGCAGCTTGACAGGGTCCCGCACCGGGGAGCTGTTTTTT.

Notes on this clonotype: It may be a read error: a sequence one base away is much more abundant. This sequence joins TRBV19 and TRBJ1-1; D is unclear. Per the germline V gene, CDR1 is LNHDA and CDR2 is SQIVND (reference sequence). The CDR3 consists of 15 residues. The ends were cut back, 5 bases at V and 4 bases at J, with 17 bases in the middle. The CDR3 is CASSHGGLRGTEAFF. As DNA, the CDR3 is TGTGCCAGTAGTCATGGTGGACTCCGGGGCACTGAAGCTTTCTTT.

The genes are TRBV7-8 and TRBJ2-7; D gene ambiguous. This CDR3 has 16 amino acids. Germline V gene data show CDR1 as SGHVS and CDR2 as FQNEAQ. V was cut by 5 bases and J by 2 bases, with 19 bases left in between. The CDR3 nucleotides read TGTGCCAGCAGCCTTTGGGCGGCGGTACGACCCTACGAGCAGTACTTC. Protein product: CASSLWAAVRPYEQYF.

About this clonotype itself: The junction departs from germline at one end; a sequencing error may be responsible. The genes are TRBV19 and TRBJ1-1; D gene uncertain. This CDR3 is 14 amino acids long. From germline, CDR1 is LNHDA and CDR2 SQIVND (reference sequence). The CDR3 spells CASSKRRENAEAFF. CDR3 bases: TGTGCCAGTAGTAAGCGAAGGGAGAACGCTGAAGCTTTCTTT.

There are a few counts of this clonotype. The chain uses TRBV4-3 and TRBJ2-7, with 10 bases fitting TRBD1. The germline gives CDR1 LGHNA, CDR2 YSLEER. V lost 3 bases to trimming and J lost 6 bases; unmatched junction nucleotides: 5. The CDR3 runs to 14 residues. The CDR3 spells CASSHGQGGSEQYF. The CDR3 region has the DNA TGCGCCAGCAGCCATGGACAGGGGGGGTCCGAGCAGTACTTC.

This clonotype was found many times. The CDR3 protein is CASTPILPSYEQYF. CDR3 sequence (DNA): TGTGCCAGCACCCCGATCCTACCTTCCTACGAGCAGTACTTC. The J gene is TRBJ2-7, the V gene TRBV7-2; D uncertain. The CDR3 totals 14 residues. From germline, CDR1 is SGHTA and CDR2 FQGNSA. V lost 7 bases to trimming and J lost 1 base, with 14 bases between them.

This clonotype occurred a few times. This chain connects TRBV19 to TRBJ1-5, with 10 bases that match TRBD1. J was trimmed by 6 bases and V by 6 bases; bases with no gene match: 11. The length of the CDR3 is 16 residues. Per germline, CDR1 LNHDA and CDR2 SQIVND (reference sequence). As DNA, the CDR3 is TGTGCCAGTAGACCCAGGACAGGGGGTTTTGTTCAGCCCCAGCATTTT. Translation: CASRPRTGGFVQPQHF. Variable domain in full (rest from reference TRBV19 and TRBJ1-5): DGGITQSPKYLFRKEGQNVTLSCEQNLNHDAMYWYRQDPGQGLRLIYYSQIVNDFQKGDIAEGYSVSREKKESFPLTVTSAQKNPTAFYLCASRPRTGGFVQPQHFGDGTRLSIL.

V is TRBV2 and J is TRBJ1-1; TRBD1 might be the D (6 bases). CDR1 is SNHLY and CDR2 is FYNNEI in the germline V gene. V gave up 6 bases and J gave up 7 bases, with 18 bases separating them. The CDR3 runs to 14 residues. In DNA, the CDR3 is TGTGCCAGCAGCGCGGACAGCTTTGGTAGTGAAGCTTTCTTT. The encoded protein is CASSADSFGSEAFF.

This clonotype was seen a handful of times. A read error may produce the germline difference seen at one junction end. This rearrangement joins TRBV29-1 to TRBJ2-5; TRBD2 agrees at 13 bases. This CDR3 contains 18 residues. Germline CDR1 and CDR2: SQVTM and ANQGSEA. This CDR3 reads CSVPGLAGEGVAQESQYF. The CDR3 DNA sequence: TGCAGCGTTCCCGGACTAGCGGGAGAGGGGGTGGCGCAAGAGAGCCAGTACTTC.

There are a few counts of this clonotype. The chain recombines TRBV11-2 with TRBJ2-5, with D unclear. V dropped 5 bases and J dropped 2 bases, with 15 bases sitting between them. CDR3 length: 15 amino acids. Germline CDR1 reads SGHAT; CDR2 reads FQNNGV. Written as DNA, the CDR3 is TGTGCCAGCAGCAACGCCGACTTGGTTCAAGAGACCCAGTACTTC. Protein: CASSNADLVQETQYF.

This clonotype was seen many times. V is TRBV14 and J is TRBJ2-5; D perhaps matches TRBD1 (5 bases). Germline-derived CDR1 and CDR2 are SGHDN and FVKESK. The CDR3 spans 15 residues. Trimming shortened V by 0 bases and J by 2 bases, and 10 bases separated the two germline ends. The CDR3 region is CASSQDWGRQETQYF. CDR3 DNA sequence: TGTGCCAGCAGCCAAGATTGGGGCAGACAAGAGACCCAGTACTTC.

With regard to this clonotype: A read error may explain this, as a much larger clone is one base away. The gene calls are TRBV7-9 and TRBJ2-2; no definite D call. Germline loops: CDR1 SEHNR, CDR2 FQNEAQ (reference sequence). There are 14 residues in the CDR3. The CDR3 region is CVSSLEAVAGELFF. The CDR3 DNA is TGTGTCAGCAGCTTAGAAGCCGTCGCCGGGGAGCTGTTTTTT.

The chain carries TRBV6-5 and TRBJ2-6; no firm D call. This CDR3 spans 16 amino acids. V gave up 5 bases and J gave up 1 base, with 12 bases separating them. Germline values: CDR1 MNHEY, CDR2 SVGAGI. CDR3: CASSRAFKSGANVLTF. Written as DNA, the CDR3 is TGTGCCAGCAGTCGGGCTTTCAAGTCTGGGGCCAACGTCCTGACTTTC.

V gene TRBV29-1 combines with J gene TRBJ2-7, with TRBD2 matching 10 bases. Germline V CDR1 and CDR2: SQVTM, ANQGSEA. Germline trimming cut 4 bases from V and 4 bases from J; bases unmatched to any gene: 4. The CDR3 covers 13 residues. This chain's CDR3 is CSVVLAGPYEQYF. The CDR3 DNA follows: TGCAGCGTTGTACTAGCGGGACCTTACGAGCAGTACTTC.

This clonotype was seen repeatedly, ten times or more. The chain recombines TRBV7-2 with TRBJ1-2; D is ambiguous. The CDR3 loop spans 15 amino acids. V lost 6 bases and J 5 bases, leaving 19 bases between the germline ends. The germline CDR1 and CDR2 sequences are SGHTA and FQGNSA. This chain's CDR3 is CASRPEPGVGYGYTF. The CDR3, as DNA: TGTGCCAGCAGGCCGGAACCAGGAGTCGGTTATGGCTACACCTTC. Full variable domain (outside the CDR3, taken from reference TRBV7-2 and TRBJ1-2): GAGVSQSPSNKVTEKGKDVELRCDPISGHTALYWYRQSLGQGLEFLIYFQGNSAPDKSGLPSDRFSAERTGGSVSTLTIQRTQQEDSAVYLCASRPEPGVGYGYTFGSGTRLTVV.

The V gene is TRBV25-1, the J gene TRBJ1-5; the D is unclear. CDR1 is MGHDK and CDR2 is SYGVNS in the germline V gene. V was shortened by 8 bases and J by 8 bases, with 10 bases between the two germline ends. The CDR3 has 11 residues. The CDR3 coding sequence is TGTGCCAGCGGCGAAGTGGAGCCCCAGCATTTT. Protein sequence: CASGEVEPQHF.

This clonotype has more than one count but fewer than ten. The chain carries TRBV20-1 and TRBJ1-4; D remains ambiguous. The CDR3 spans 13 residues. Looked up from germline, CDR1 is DFQATT and CDR2 is SNEGSKA (reference sequence). The ends were cut back, 1 base at V and 7 bases at J, with 10 bases in the middle. Here the CDR3 reads CSARGAQGEKLFF. The CDR3, as DNA: TGCAGTGCTAGAGGGGCTCAAGGTGAAAAACTGTTTTTT.

The chain uses TRBV20-1 and TRBJ1-6; 11 bases are shared with TRBD1. Trimming cost V 2 bases and J 9 bases; bases outside gene matches: 9. The CDR3 is 16 amino acids. Germline V lookup: CDR1 DFQATT, CDR2 SNEGSKA (reference sequence). CDR3 sequence: CSARITGQGASSPLHF. DNA for the CDR3: TGCAGTGCTAGAATCACCGGACAGGGGGCAAGTTCACCCCTCCACTTT.

This chain links TRBV7-8 with TRBJ2-7; unclear D gene. The CDR3 has 16 amino acids. The ends were cut back, 3 bases at V and 3 bases at J, with 18 bases in the middle. CDR1 and CDR2 (germline): SGHVS, FQNEAQ. The CDR3 reads CASSLNVVTRGYEQYF. Here the CDR3 DNA reads TGTGCCAGCAGCTTGAACGTAGTGACAAGAGGCTACGAGCAGTACTTC.